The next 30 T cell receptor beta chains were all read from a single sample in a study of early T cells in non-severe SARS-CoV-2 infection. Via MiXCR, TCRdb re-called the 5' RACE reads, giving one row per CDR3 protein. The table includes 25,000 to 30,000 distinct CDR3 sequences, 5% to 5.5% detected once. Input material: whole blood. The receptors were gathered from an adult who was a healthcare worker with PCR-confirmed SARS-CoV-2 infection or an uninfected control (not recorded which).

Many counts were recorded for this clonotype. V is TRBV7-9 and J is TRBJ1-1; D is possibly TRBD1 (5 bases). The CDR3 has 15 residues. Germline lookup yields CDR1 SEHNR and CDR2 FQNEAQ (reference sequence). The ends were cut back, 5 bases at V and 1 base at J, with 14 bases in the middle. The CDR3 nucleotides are TGTGCCAGCAGCCCCCGGGGCACAGAGAACACTGAAGCTTTCTTT. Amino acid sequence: CASSPRGTENTEAFF.

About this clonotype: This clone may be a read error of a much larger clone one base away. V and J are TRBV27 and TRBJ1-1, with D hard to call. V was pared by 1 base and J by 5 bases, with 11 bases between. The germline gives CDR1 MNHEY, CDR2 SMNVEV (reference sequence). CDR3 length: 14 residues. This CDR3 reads CASSLFEGSTEAFF. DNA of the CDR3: TGTGCCAGCAGTTTATTCGAAGGGAGTACTGAAGCTTTCTTT.

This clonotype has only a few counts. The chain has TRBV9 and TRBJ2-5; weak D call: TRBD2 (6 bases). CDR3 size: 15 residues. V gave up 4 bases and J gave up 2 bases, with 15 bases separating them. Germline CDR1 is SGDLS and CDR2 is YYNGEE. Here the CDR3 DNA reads TGTGCCAGCAGCCCCGGGAGTCTTCAACAAGAGACCCAGTACTTC. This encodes CASSPGSLQQETQYF.

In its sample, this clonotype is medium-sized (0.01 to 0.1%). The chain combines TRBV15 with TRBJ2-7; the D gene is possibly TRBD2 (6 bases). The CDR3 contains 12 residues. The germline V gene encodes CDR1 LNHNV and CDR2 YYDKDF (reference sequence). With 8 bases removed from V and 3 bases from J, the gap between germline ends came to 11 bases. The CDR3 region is CATADYSYEQYF. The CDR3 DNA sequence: TGTGCCACCGCGGACTACAGCTACGAGCAGTACTTC.

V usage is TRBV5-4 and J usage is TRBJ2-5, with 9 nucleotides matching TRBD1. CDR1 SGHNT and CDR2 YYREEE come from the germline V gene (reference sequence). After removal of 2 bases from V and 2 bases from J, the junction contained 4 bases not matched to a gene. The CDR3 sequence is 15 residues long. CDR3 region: CASSFFDRGQETQYF. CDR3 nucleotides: TGTGCCAGCAGCTTCTTCGACAGGGGGCAAGAGACCCAGTACTTC.

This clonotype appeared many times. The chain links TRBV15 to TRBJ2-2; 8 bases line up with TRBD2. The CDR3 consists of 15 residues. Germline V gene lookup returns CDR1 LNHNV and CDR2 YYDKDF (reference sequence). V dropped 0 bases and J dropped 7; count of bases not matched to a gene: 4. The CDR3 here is CATSRDTSGNGELFF. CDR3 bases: TGTGCCACCAGCAGAGATACTAGCGGAAACGGGGAGCTGTTTTTT.

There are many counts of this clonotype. The CDR3 DNA follows: TGCAGCGTTGCCCTGACAGCGGGCGAGCAGTACTTC. This sequence encodes CSVALTAGEQYF. The V call is TRBV29-1, the J call TRBJ2-7; D perhaps matches TRBD2 (6 bases). CDR1 and CDR2 from the germline V gene are SQVTM and ANQGSEA. The CDR3 has 12 amino acids. V gave up 4 bases and J gave up 6 bases, with 13 bases separating them.

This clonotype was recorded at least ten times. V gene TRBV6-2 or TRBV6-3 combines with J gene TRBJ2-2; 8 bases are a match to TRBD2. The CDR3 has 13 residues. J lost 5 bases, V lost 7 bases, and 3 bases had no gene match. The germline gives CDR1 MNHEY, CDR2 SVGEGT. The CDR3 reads CASNGGETGELFF. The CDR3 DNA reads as TGTGCCAGCAACGGGGGGGAAACCGGGGAGCTGTTTTTT.

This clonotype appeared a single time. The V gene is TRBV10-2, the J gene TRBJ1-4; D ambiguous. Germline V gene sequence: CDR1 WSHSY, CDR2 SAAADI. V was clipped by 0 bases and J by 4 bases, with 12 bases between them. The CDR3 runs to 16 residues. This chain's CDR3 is CASSESRENHNEKLFF. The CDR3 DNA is TGCGCCAGCAGTGAGTCGAGAGAGAACCATAATGAAAAACTGTTTTTT.

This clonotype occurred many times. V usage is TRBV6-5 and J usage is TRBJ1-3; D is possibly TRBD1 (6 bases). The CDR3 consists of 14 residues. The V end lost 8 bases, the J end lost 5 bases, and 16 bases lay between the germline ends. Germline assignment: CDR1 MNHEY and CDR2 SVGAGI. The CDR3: CASGNGQGRNTIYF. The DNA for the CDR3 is TGTGCCAGCGGGAATGGCCAGGGGAGAAACACCATATATTTT.

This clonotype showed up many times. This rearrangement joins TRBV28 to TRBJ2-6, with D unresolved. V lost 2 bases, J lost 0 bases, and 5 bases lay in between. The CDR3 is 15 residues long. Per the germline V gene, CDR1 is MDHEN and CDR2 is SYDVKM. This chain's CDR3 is CASSLLSSGANVLTF. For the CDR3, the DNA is TGTGCCAGCAGTTTACTCAGCTCTGGGGCCAACGTCCTGACTTTC.

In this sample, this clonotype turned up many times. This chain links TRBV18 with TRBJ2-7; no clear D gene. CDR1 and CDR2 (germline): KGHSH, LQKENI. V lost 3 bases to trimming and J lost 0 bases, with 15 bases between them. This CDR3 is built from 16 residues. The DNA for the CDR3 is TGTGCCAGCTCACCCGCCGGTCTAATAGCCTCCTACGAGCAGTACTTC. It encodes CASSPAGLIASYEQYF.

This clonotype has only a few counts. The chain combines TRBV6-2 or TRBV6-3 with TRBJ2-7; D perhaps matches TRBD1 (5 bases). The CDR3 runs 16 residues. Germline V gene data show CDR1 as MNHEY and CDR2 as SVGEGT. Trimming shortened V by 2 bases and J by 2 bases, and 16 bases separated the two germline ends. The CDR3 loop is CASSYPTGRQTYEQYF. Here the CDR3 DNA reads TGTGCCAGCAGTTACCCAACCGGTAGACAGACCTACGAGCAGTACTTC.

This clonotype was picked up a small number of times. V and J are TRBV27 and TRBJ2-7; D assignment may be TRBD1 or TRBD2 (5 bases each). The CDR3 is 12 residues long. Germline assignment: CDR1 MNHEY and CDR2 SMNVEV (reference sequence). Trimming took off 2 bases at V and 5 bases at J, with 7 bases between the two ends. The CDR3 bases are TGTGCCAGCAGTTTAAGAGGGGACGAGCAGTACTTC. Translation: CASSLRGDEQYF.

In DNA, the CDR3 is TGTGCCAGCAGCGCAAAGAGCAATGAGCAGTTCTTC. As protein: CASSAKSNEQFF. The rearrangement uses TRBV7-6 and TRBJ2-1; D is unclear. V shed 5 bases and J shed 6 bases, with 8 bases lying between them. This CDR3 spans 12 amino acids. The germline gives CDR1 SGHVS, CDR2 FNYEAQ.

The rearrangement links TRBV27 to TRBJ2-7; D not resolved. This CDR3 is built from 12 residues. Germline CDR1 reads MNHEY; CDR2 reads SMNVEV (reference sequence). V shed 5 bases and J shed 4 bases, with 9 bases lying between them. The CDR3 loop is CASSPNNYEQYF. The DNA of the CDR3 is TGTGCCAGCAGTCCCAACAATTACGAGCAGTACTTC.

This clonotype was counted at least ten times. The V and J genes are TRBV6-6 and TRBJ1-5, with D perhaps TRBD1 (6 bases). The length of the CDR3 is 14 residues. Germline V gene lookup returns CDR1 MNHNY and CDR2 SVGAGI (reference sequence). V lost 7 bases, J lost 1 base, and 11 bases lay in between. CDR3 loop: CASTQGGSNQPQHF. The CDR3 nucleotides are TGTGCCAGCACCCAAGGGGGGAGCAATCAGCCCCAGCATTTT.

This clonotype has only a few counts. The CDR3 is CASSTTGREQYF. In DNA form, the CDR3 reads TGTGCCAGCAGCACGACAGGGCGGGAGCAGTACTTC. V is TRBV7-9 and J is TRBJ2-7; 7 nucleotides align to TRBD1. The CDR3 runs to 12 residues. CDR1 and CDR2 (germline): SEHNR, FQNEAQ (reference sequence). V trimming: 5 bases; J trimming: 7 bases; junction bases outside the gene matches: 5.

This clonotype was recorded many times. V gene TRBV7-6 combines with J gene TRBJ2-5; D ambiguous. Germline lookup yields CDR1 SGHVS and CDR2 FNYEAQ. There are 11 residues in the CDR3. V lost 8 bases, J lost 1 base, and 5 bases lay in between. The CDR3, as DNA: TGTGCCAGCGGCTCCCAAGAGACCCAGTACTTC. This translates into CASGSQETQYF.

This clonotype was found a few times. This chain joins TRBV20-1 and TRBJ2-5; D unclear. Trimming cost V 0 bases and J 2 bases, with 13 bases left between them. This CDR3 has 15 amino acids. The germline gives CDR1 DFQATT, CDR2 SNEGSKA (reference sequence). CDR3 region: CSARDPDGPQETQYF. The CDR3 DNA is TGCAGTGCTAGAGATCCAGACGGACCACAAGAGACCCAGTACTTC.

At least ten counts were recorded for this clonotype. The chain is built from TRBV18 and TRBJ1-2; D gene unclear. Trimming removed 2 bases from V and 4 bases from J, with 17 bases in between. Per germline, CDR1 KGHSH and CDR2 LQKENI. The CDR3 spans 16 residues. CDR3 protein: CASSPIPGIGVYGYTF. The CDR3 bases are TGTGCCAGCTCACCAATTCCCGGGATCGGTGTCTATGGCTACACCTTC. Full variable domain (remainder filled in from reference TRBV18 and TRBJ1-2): NAGVMQNPRHLVRRRGQEARLRCSPMKGHSHVYWYRQLPEEGLKFMVYLQKENIIDESGMPKERFSAEFPKEGPSILRIQQVVRGDSAAYFCASSPIPGIGVYGYTFGSGTRLTVV.

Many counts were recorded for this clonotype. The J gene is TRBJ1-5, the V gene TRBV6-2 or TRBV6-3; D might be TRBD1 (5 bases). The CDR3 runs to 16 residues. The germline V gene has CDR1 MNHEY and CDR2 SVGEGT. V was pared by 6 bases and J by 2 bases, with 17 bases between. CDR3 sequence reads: CASSLPGRRGNQPQHF. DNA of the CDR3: TGTGCCAGCAGCCTCCCGGGACGCAGGGGCAATCAGCCCCAGCATTTT.

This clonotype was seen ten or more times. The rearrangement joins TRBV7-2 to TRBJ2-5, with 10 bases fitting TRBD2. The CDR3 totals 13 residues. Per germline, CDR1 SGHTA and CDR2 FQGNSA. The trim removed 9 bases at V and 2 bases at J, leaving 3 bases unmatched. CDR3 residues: CASSGGTQETQYF. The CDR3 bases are TGTGCCAGTAGCGGGGGGACGCAAGAGACCCAGTACTTC.

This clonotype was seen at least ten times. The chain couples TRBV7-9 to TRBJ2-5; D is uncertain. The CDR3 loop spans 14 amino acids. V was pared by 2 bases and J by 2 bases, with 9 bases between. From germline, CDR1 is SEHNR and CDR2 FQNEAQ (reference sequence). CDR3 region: CASSLIGQQETQYF. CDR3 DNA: TGTGCCAGCAGCTTAATCGGTCAGCAAGAGACCCAGTACTTC.

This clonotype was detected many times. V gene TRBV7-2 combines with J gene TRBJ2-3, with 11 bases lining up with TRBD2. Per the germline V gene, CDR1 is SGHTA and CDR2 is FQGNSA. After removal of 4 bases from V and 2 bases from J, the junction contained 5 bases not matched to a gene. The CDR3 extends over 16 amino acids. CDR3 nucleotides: TGTGCCAGCAGCTCCAGACTAGCGGGGTCCACAGATACGCAGTATTTT. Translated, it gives CASSSRLAGSTDTQYF.

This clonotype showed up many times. The CDR3 DNA sequence: TGTGCCAGCGGGGCACCTCCTAATGAAAAACTGTTTTTT. Amino acids: CASGAPPNEKLFF. The rearrangement links TRBV6-5 to TRBJ1-4; possible D gene TRBD1, 5 bases. This CDR3 contains 13 residues. V gave up 8 bases and J gave up 3 bases, with 10 bases separating them. Germline CDR1 MNHEY, CDR2 SVGAGI.

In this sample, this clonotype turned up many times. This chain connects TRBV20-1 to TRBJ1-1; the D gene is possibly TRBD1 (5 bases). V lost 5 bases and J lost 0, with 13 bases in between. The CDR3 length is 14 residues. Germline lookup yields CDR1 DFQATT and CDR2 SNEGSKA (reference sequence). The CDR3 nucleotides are TGCAGTGCTCCGCGGGGGGGAATGAACACTGAAGCTTTCTTT. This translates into CSAPRGGMNTEAFF.

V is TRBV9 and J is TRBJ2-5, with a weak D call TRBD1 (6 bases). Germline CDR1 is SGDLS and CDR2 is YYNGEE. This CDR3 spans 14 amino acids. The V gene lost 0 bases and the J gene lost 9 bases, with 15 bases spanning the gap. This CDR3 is CASSVGGLATAQYF. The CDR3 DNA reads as TGTGCCAGCAGCGTAGGGGGGCTCGCCACGGCCCAGTACTTC.

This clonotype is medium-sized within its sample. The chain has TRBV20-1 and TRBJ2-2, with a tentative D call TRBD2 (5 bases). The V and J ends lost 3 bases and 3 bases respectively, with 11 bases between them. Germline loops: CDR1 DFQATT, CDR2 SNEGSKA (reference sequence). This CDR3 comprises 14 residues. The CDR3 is CSASTLADTGELFF. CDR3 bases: TGCAGTGCTAGCACTCTAGCAGACACCGGGGAGCTGTTTTTT.

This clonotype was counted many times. CDR3 sequence: CASSIKGHYGYTF. The CDR3 DNA is TGTGCCAGTAGTATCAAGGGACACTATGGCTACACCTTC. This chain uses TRBV19 with TRBJ1-2; D might be TRBD1 (5 bases). V shed 3 bases and J shed 3 bases, with 8 bases lying between them. Germline V gene data show CDR1 as LNHDA and CDR2 as SQIVND (reference sequence). The CDR3 length is 13 residues.